The 7 T cell receptor beta chains below all came from one sample that was sequenced in a study of blood T cell repertoires in COVID-19. This table comes from immunoSEQ multiplex PCR, and its TCRdb copy is limited to in-frame clones, with some not included. In the table there are a few hundred thousand clones, just under 90% of which are singletons. Sample: PBMCs or T cells enriched from blood (not recorded which). The receptors come from a woman in her forties or fifties who had recovered from COVID-19.

J is TRBJ1-2 and V is TRBV15; D perhaps matches TRBD1 (5 bases). CDR1 and CDR2 (germline): LNHNV, YYDKDF (reference sequence). There are 16 residues in the CDR3. The V and J ends lost 1 base and 6 bases respectively, with 18 bases between them. CDR3 in DNA: TGTGCCACCAGCAGAGCAGGGAGGGAACGGCTTGATGGCTACACCTTC. Its protein product is CATSRAGRERLDGYTF.

The rearrangement links TRBV6-5 to TRBJ1-2, with D possibly being TRBD1 (5 bases). The CDR3 sequence is 11 residues long. Germline values: CDR1 MNHEY, CDR2 SVGAGI. Trimming pared 10 bases from V and 4 bases from J, leaving 10 bases between. The CDR3 loop reads CATVQGYGYTF. The CDR3 DNA follows: TGTGCCACGGTTCAGGGCTATGGCTACACCTTC.

J is TRBJ1-5 and V is TRBV28; tentative D call: TRBD1 (6 bases). The CDR3 length is 16 residues. V lost 6 bases to trimming and J lost 8 bases, with 23 bases between them. Looked up from germline, CDR1 is MDHEN and CDR2 is SYDVKM. The CDR3 DNA reads TGTGCCAGCAGCCCACCACAGGGCCGACCCAGCAAGCCCCAGCATTTT. Translation: CASSPPQGRPSKPQHF.

Only a few counts were recorded for this clone. The rearrangement links TRBV23-1 to TRBJ1-3; 11 bases match TRBD1. TRBV23-1 is labeled an ORF, and its function is uncertain. This CDR3 comprises 19 residues. Trimming cost V 0 bases and J 0 bases; bases outside gene matches: 7. CDR3 bases: TGCGCCAGCAGTCAATCAGATGGGACAGGGGGTCTCTCTGGAAACACCATATATTTT. This encodes CASSQSDGTGGLSGNTIYF.

This rearrangement joins TRBV3-1 (or the pseudogene TRBV3-2) to TRBJ1-4; D ambiguous. CDR1 is LGHDT, CDR2 YNNKEL, per germline (reference sequence). CDR3 length equals 16 residues. V was clipped by 1 base and J by 6 bases, with 15 bases between them. This CDR3 is CASSQAAVFGYEKLFF. In DNA form, the CDR3 reads TGTGCCAGCAGCCAAGCAGCGGTATTTGGTTATGAAAAACTGTTTTTT.

This chain links TRBV27 with TRBJ1-5; D is possibly TRBD1 (6 bases). V was shortened by 5 bases and J by 3 bases, with 17 bases between the two germline ends. Germline V lookup: CDR1 MNHEY, CDR2 SMNVEV (reference sequence). The CDR3 loop spans 16 amino acids. CDR3 loop: CASSRLDSLSNQPQHF. In DNA, the CDR3 is TGTGCCAGCAGTCGGCTGGACAGTCTCTCCAATCAGCCCCAGCATTTT.

V usage is TRBV2 and J usage is TRBJ1-1; D gene ambiguous. The length of the CDR3 is 15 residues. The V end was cut by 7 bases, the J end by 4 bases, with 19 bases between. Germline V gene data show CDR1 as SNHLY and CDR2 as FYNNEI. Written as DNA, the CDR3 is TGTGCCAGCATAGAGAACAGTATCCCCTTCACTGAAGCTTTCTTT. It translates to CASIENSIPFTEAFF. The complete variable domain, with remaining parts taken from reference TRBV2 and TRBJ1-1, reads EPEVTQTPSHQVTQMGQEVILRCVPISNHLYFYWYRQILGQKVEFLVSFYNNEISEKSEIFDDQFSVERPDGSNFTLKIRSTKLEDSAMYFCASIENSIPFTEAFFGQGTRLTVV.